The clone carrying this T cell receptor beta chain was detected a few times. What it recognizes is unknown. One entry per CDR3 protein, called by TCRdb with MiXCR from the reads. The sample carries about 470,000 distinct CDR3 sequences, roughly 43% recorded once. Looked up from germline, CDR1 is LNHNV and CDR2 is YYDKDF (reference sequence). V lost 1 base and J 0 bases, leaving 19 bases between the germline ends. This CDR3 is 19 amino acids long. These data belong to a study of T cell repertoires in cytomegalovirus infection. Study-level information: Recently identified HLA-C-restricted CMV epitopes and well-studied HLA-B-restricted CMV epitopes were used by the study. Public TCR beta signatures indicated both CMV infection and matching HLA type. The study's findings and limits: Individuals carrying CMV plus the relevant HLA were identified by cumulative frequency of public TCR beta families. The response measured ex vivo was dominated by TCR beta clonotypes (HLA-C-restricted and CMV-specific).

This TCR was recovered from a human donor in good health (CMV status not recorded). Some clones in this sample may be carry-over from other donors' samples. This chain joins TRBV15 and TRBJ2-4; no clear D. The input for sequencing was cultured PBMCs, taken from culture after CMV antigen stimulation. CDR3 bases: TGTGCCACCAGCAGAGGACCAGGTCCCGAGCTGTTAGCCAAAAACATTCAGTACTTC. Protein product: CATSRGPGPELLAKNIQYF.